This record covers a single TCR beta chain. As yet, its antigen is unknown. This specimen belongs to a study of early T cells in non-severe SARS-CoV-2 infection. Study context: Sequencing targeted bulk RNA from unsorted whole blood, leaving chains unpaired.

Broader study findings: Clonotype matching in VDJdb favored anti-spike CD8 responses and did not capture private and CD4 specificities.

The TCR library protocol attached unique molecular identifiers to the individual cDNA molecules. TCRdb reprocessed the 5' RACE reads via MiXCR and lists one record per CDR3 protein. Seen here are under 65,000 distinct CDR3 sequences, approximately 12% observed once, and the top ten hold approximately 9.1%. CDR3 length: 14 amino acids. The germline V gene has CDR1 SGHVS and CDR2 FQNEAQ. V shed 6 bases, J shed 2 bases, and the junction held 7 bases outside the gene matches. This receptor was identified in an adult who was a healthcare worker with PCR-confirmed SARS-CoV-2 infection or an uninfected control (not recorded which). This chain links TRBV7-8 with TRBJ2-7, with 7 bases aligning to TRBD2. The sequencing input was whole blood. The CDR3 region has the DNA TGTGCCAGCAGTCTAGGCGGGAGAGCCTACGAGCAGTACTTC. This translates into CASSLGGRAYEQYF.